These 30 T cell receptor beta chains came from one sample sequenced in a study of blood T cells in healthy people across ages. Then a second PCR, running roughly 7 to 11 cycles, was carried out with a sample-barcoded 5' primer and a J-beta primer mix. TCRdb reprocessed the 5' RACE reads via MiXCR and lists one record per CDR3 protein. The sample includes approximately 820,000 distinct CDR3 sequences, around 43% of them seen just once. Sequencing was carried out using blood. These receptors originate from a man between 60 and 70 years old in good health.

The chain has TRBV5-1 and TRBJ2-7; D ambiguous. The end of the DNA fits TRBJ2-5 better, so the J call may be wrong. This CDR3 contains 15 residues. Per the germline V gene, CDR1 is SGHRS and CDR2 is YFSETQ. The chain's CDR3 is CASSLGDVPAETQYF. The CDR3 bases are TGCGCCAGCAGCTTGGGGGATGTCCCGGCGGAGACCCAGTACTTC.

The chain carries TRBV4-3 and TRBJ2-7, with a weak D call TRBD2 (6 bases). V dropped 0 bases and J dropped 4 bases, with 13 bases sitting between them. This CDR3 is 15 amino acids long. Germline values: CDR1 LGHNA, CDR2 YSLEER. CDR3 in DNA: TGCGCCAGCAGCCAAGATTTGGTGGGGGGATACGAGCAGTACTTC. It yields the protein CASSQDLVGGYEQYF.

The chain uses TRBV20-1 and TRBJ1-6; no firm D call. Germline CDR1 and CDR2: DFQATT and SNEGSKA (reference sequence). The CDR3 covers 17 residues. The V end was cut by 0 bases, the J end by 0 bases, with 12 bases between. The CDR3 nucleotides read TGCAGTGCTAGAGATTCTGGGCCTAGCTCCTATAATTCACCCCTCCACTTT. Translated, it gives CSARDSGPSSYNSPLHF.

This clonotype was picked up a small number of times. The chain has TRBV6-2 or TRBV6-3 and TRBJ1-2; D is unresolved. The germline V gene has CDR1 MNHEY and CDR2 SVGEGT. V was pared by 2 bases and J by 3 bases, with 7 bases between. The CDR3 consists of 13 residues. The CDR3 DNA is TGTGCCAGCAGTTACGTCAGCTACTATGGCTACACCTTC. Its translation is CASSYVSYYGYTF.

This clonotype was found a few times. V is TRBV25-1 and J is TRBJ2-5, with 7 bases matching TRBD2. The ends lost 3 bases at V and 2 bases at J; junction bases unmatched: 3. The CDR3 consists of 14 residues. The V gene's germline CDR1 is MGHDK and CDR2 SYGVNS. CDR3 region: CASSDPGGQETQYF. The CDR3 DNA sequence: TGTGCCAGCAGTGACCCCGGGGGGCAAGAGACCCAGTACTTC.

In its sample, this clonotype was seen once. This chain joins TRBV27 and TRBJ2-1, with D maybe TRBD1 (6 bases). Trimming pared 2 bases from V and 2 bases from J, leaving 19 bases between. There are 18 residues in the CDR3. Looked up from germline, CDR1 is MNHEY and CDR2 is SMNVEV (reference sequence). CDR3 bases: TGTGCCAGCAGTTTAGCCCGAATGGGGCAGGGGACCTACAATGAGCAGTTCTTC. As protein: CASSLARMGQGTYNEQFF.

CDR3 protein: CASSFRQGAPNTEAFF. The CDR3 DNA reads as TGTGCCAGCAGCTTTCGACAGGGGGCCCCGAACACTGAAGCTTTCTTT. The genes are TRBV7-6 and TRBJ1-1; 10 nucleotides align to TRBD1. CDR1 and CDR2 from the germline V gene are SGHVS and FNYEAQ. The CDR3 runs 16 residues. V lost 3 bases, J lost 1 base, and 5 bases stayed unmatched.

This clonotype was seen a few times. The chain is built from TRBV20-1 and TRBJ2-7; 9 bases are shared with TRBD2. CDR1 is DFQATT and CDR2 is SNEGSKA in the germline V gene (reference sequence). The CDR3 runs to 15 residues. V shed 1 base, J shed 1 base, and the junction held 5 bases outside the gene matches. The CDR3 loop reads CSARGERGASYEQYF. In nucleotides, the CDR3 is TGCAGTGCTAGAGGAGAGCGGGGGGCATCCTACGAGCAGTACTTC.

The V call is TRBV27, the J call TRBJ2-3, with D perhaps given as TRBD1 or TRBD2 (6 bases each). V gave up 4 bases and J gave up 4 bases, with 18 bases separating them. CDR3 length: 16 residues. CDR1 MNHEY and CDR2 SMNVEV come from the germline V gene (reference sequence). DNA for the CDR3: TGTGCCAGCAGTTACTACTCCCGGGGGCGGTCAGATACGCAGTATTTT. Its protein product is CASSYYSRGRSDTQYF.

This clonotype turned up a few times. This chain links TRBV20-1 with TRBJ2-7; D is unresolved. V shed 1 base and J shed 2 bases, with 6 bases lying between them. Germline-derived CDR1 and CDR2 are DFQATT and SNEGSKA (reference sequence). CDR3 size: 12 residues. CDR3 protein: CSARVDPYEQYF. Here the CDR3 DNA reads TGCAGTGCTAGAGTAGACCCCTACGAGCAGTACTTC.

The CDR3 sequence: CASSQGRSTGLATQETQYF. CDR3 sequence (DNA): TGCGCCAGCAGCCAAGGACGATCCACGGGACTAGCAACGCAAGAGACCCAGTACTTC. The chain uses TRBV4-3 and TRBJ2-5, with 9 bases matching TRBD2. The CDR3 is made up of 19 amino acids. Per germline, CDR1 LGHNA and CDR2 YSLEER. After removal of 1 base from V and 2 bases from J, the junction contained 14 bases not matched to a gene.

The chain uses TRBV25-1 and TRBJ1-1; 9 nucleotides align to TRBD1. V was clipped by 4 bases and J by 3 bases; unmatched bases: 6. The CDR3 is 15 amino acids. Germline lookup yields CDR1 MGHDK and CDR2 SYGVNS. As DNA, the CDR3 is TGTGCCAGCAGTGTCGTAAACAGGGGGCACACTGAAGCTTTCTTT. Protein: CASSVVNRGHTEAFF.

V usage is TRBV27 and J usage is TRBJ1-5; D not resolved. CDR1 and CDR2 (germline): MNHEY, SMNVEV (reference sequence). Trimming left V 8 bases short and J 5 bases short, with 13 bases between. The length of the CDR3 is 13 residues. The CDR3 bases are TGTGCCAGCCCATCCGCTCCTCATCAGCCCCAGCATTTT. Its translation is CASPSAPHQPQHF.

This clonotype appeared a single time. J is TRBJ1-2 and V is TRBV4-3, with 8 bases lining up with TRBD1. The germline gives CDR1 LGHNA, CDR2 YSLEER. With 2 bases clipped from V and 4 bases from J, the junction kept 6 bases outside the gene matches. The CDR3 is made up of 15 amino acids. The CDR3 DNA reads as TGCGCCAGCAGCCAAAATGGACAGGGCTCCTATGGCTACACCTTC. It encodes CASSQNGQGSYGYTF.

This clonotype was recorded a few times. The chain is built from TRBV21-1 and TRBJ2-3; the table calls TRBD2, which could not be checked here. TRBV21-1 is a pseudogene. The CDR3 is 15 residues long. CDR3 protein: CARRELAGSTDTQYF. Written as DNA, the CDR3 is TGTGCCAGAAGGGAACTAGCGGGCAGCACAGATACGCAGTATTTT.

This clonotype was detected many times. The chain carries TRBV29-1 and TRBJ2-4; possibly TRBD1 or TRBD2 for D (5 bases each). V was trimmed by 4 bases and J by 0 bases, leaving 16 bases between them. Germline V gene sequence: CDR1 SQVTM, CDR2 ANQGSEA. The CDR3 is 16 residues long. In DNA, the CDR3 is TGCAGCGTTGGTCTTGGGGGAAGCAGAGCCAAAAACATTCAGTACTTC. It encodes CSVGLGGSRAKNIQYF.

This clonotype was counted ten times or more. The rearrangement uses TRBV7-2 and TRBJ1-5, with TRBD1 matching over 10 bases. The CDR3 contains 16 residues. CDR1 is SGHTA and CDR2 is FQGNSA in the germline V gene. The V segment lost 2 bases and the J segment 1 base; nucleotides outside the gene matches: 2. This CDR3 is CASSLTGQGSNQPQHF. CDR3 nucleotide sequence: TGTGCCAGCAGCTTAACGGGACAGGGGAGCAATCAGCCCCAGCATTTT.

The rearrangement uses TRBV5-1 and TRBJ1-1; 7 positions match TRBD1. Germline V gives CDR1 SGHRS, CDR2 YFSETQ. CDR3 length equals 15 residues. The trim removed 1 base at V and 5 bases at J, leaving 8 bases unmatched. CDR3: CASSLQAGQLTEAFF. CDR3 sequence (DNA): TGCGCCAGCAGCTTGCAGGCGGGACAGTTGACTGAAGCTTTCTTT.

This clonotype appeared a few times. The chain joins TRBV2 to TRBJ2-5; D is unclear. CDR1 and CDR2 (germline): SNHLY, FYNNEI. V was trimmed by 5 bases and J by 0 bases, leaving 4 bases between them. This CDR3 contains 12 residues. The CDR3 reads CASSFHQETQYF. In nucleotides, the CDR3 is TGTGCCAGCAGTTTCCACCAAGAGACCCAGTACTTC.

This chain uses TRBV7-9 with TRBJ2-5; possible D gene TRBD2, 6 bases. Near its end, the DNA agrees better with TRBJ2-7, so the J call may be wrong. The length of the CDR3 is 12 residues. Germline V CDR1 and CDR2: SEHNR, FQNEAQ (reference sequence). The CDR3 bases are TGTGCCAGCAGCCATTCGGGAGACGAGCAGTACTTC. Translated, it gives CASSHSGDEQYF.

The chain uses TRBV20-1 and TRBJ2-7; 12 nucleotides agree with TRBD1. V lost 3 bases to trimming and J lost 4 bases; unmatched junction nucleotides: 4. Germline CDR1 DFQATT, CDR2 SNEGSKA (reference sequence). The CDR3 length is 14 residues. This CDR3 reads CSARAGQGAYEQYF. The CDR3 DNA is TGCAGTGCTAGGGCGGGACAGGGGGCATACGAGCAGTACTTC.

CDR3 coding DNA: TGCGCCAGCAGCCAATCCACAGGACAAAGGGGCATTCAGTACTTC. Amino acid sequence: CASSQSTGQRGIQYF. V gene TRBV4-3 combines with J gene TRBJ2-4, with D perhaps matching TRBD1 (5 bases). The germline gives CDR1 LGHNA, CDR2 YSLEER. The CDR3 consists of 15 residues. Trimming shortened V by 2 bases and J by 9 bases, and 17 bases separated the two germline ends.

This clonotype was seen only a few times. The V call is TRBV7-3, the J call TRBJ1-6; D is perhaps TRBD1 (6 bases). Looked up from germline, CDR1 is SGHTA and CDR2 is FQGTGA. V lost 0 bases, J lost 6 bases, and 9 bases lay in between. The CDR3 runs to 15 residues. The CDR3 loop is CASSLTQGGNSPLHF. The CDR3 DNA reads TGTGCCAGCAGCTTAACACAGGGAGGTAATTCACCCCTCCACTTT.

The J gene is TRBJ2-1, the V gene TRBV6-5, with 8 bases identical to TRBD1. The CDR3 contains 17 residues. CDR1 and CDR2 (germline): MNHEY, SVGAGI. V dropped 6 bases and J dropped 7; count of bases not matched to a gene: 17. In DNA, the CDR3 is TGTGCCAGCAGATTCTCCGAGGGACAGGCTTCTTGGAATGAGCAGTTCTTC. Translating gives CASRFSEGQASWNEQFF.

This clonotype was seen a few times. V is TRBV7-2 and J is TRBJ2-3; 8 positions match TRBD2. Germline CDR1 and CDR2: SGHTA and FQGNSA. The trim removed 6 bases at V and 5 bases at J, leaving 7 bases unmatched. The CDR3 runs 14 residues. CDR3 protein: CASRVSGVRDTQYF. CDR3 sequence (DNA): TGTGCCAGCAGAGTTAGCGGGGTTAGAGATACGCAGTATTTT.

The chain links TRBV15 to TRBJ1-4; D is ambiguous. The V and J ends lost 1 base and 0 bases respectively, with 12 bases between them. CDR3 length: 17 residues. CDR1 is LNHNV and CDR2 is YYDKDF in the germline V gene (reference sequence). CDR3 DNA sequence: TGTGCCACCAGCAGAGCCCAACGGGCAGCAACTAATGAAAAACTGTTTTTT. Translated, it gives CATSRAQRAATNEKLFF.

V gene TRBV4-3 combines with J gene TRBJ2-1; 7 bases map to TRBD1. V lost 6 bases to trimming and J lost 5 bases; unmatched junction nucleotides: 10. This CDR3 comprises 15 residues. CDR1 is LGHNA and CDR2 is YSLEER in the germline V gene. This CDR3 reads CASSPSPDRDNEQFF. DNA of the CDR3: TGCGCCAGCAGTCCATCACCCGACAGGGACAATGAGCAGTTCTTC.

This clonotype has more than one count but fewer than ten. Just one base apart from a much larger clone, this may be a read error. The J gene is TRBJ2-5, the V gene TRBV2; D uncertain. Between the trimmed V and J ends, which lost 7 bases and 4 bases, there was a span of 4 bases. Germline loops: CDR1 SNHLY, CDR2 FYNNEI. The CDR3 consists of 10 residues. CDR3 DNA: TGTGCCAGCATTGGAGAGACCCAGTACTTC. Translated, it gives CASIGETQYF.

The V call is TRBV7-3, the J call TRBJ1-2; D is unclear. The CDR3 runs 12 residues. Germline V gene sequence: CDR1 SGHTA, CDR2 FQGTGA. Trimming shortened V by 1 base and J by 7 bases, and 7 bases separated the two germline ends. CDR3 in amino acids: CASSLRRGGYTF. DNA for the CDR3: TGTGCCAGCAGCTTAAGGCGAGGTGGCTACACCTTC.

The chain employs TRBV7-2 and TRBJ2-5; 7 bases fit TRBD1. This CDR3 has 15 amino acids. After removal of 1 base from V and 5 bases from J, the junction contained 7 bases not matched to a gene. Germline V gives CDR1 SGHTA, CDR2 FQGNSA. The CDR3 spells CASSLGAGGAETQYF. In DNA, the CDR3 is TGTGCCAGCAGCTTAGGGGCAGGGGGTGCGGAGACCCAGTACTTC.